This is a list of T cell receptor beta chains from one sample in a study of T cell changes during pregnancy in multiple sclerosis. Clones were read by immunoSEQ multiplex PCR, and TCRdb kept only the in-frame ones, dropping some. Of 33,000 or so clones listed, roughly 89% were seen once; the top ten hold about 3.9%. The specimen comprised CD8+ T cells from peripheral blood mononuclear cells, sampled in the second trimester of pregnancy. The origin of the receptors is a female donor in good health, enrolled as a control in a pregnancy study. CDR3s include the opening cysteine and the closing phenylalanine or tryptophan. The D gene is left open where the match is weak. Clone size is not always given. Where it is, it says once, few, many or a class for expanded clones.

clone_size: NA
j_call: TRBJ2-3
v_call: TRBV7-8
d_call: NA
cdr3_aa: CASSPPGGRTDTQYF
cdr3_nt: TGTGCCAGCAGCCCCCCTGGGGGCCGCACAGATACGCAGTATTTT

clone_size: NA
j_call: TRBJ2-7
v_call: TRBV10-1
d_call: TRBD1
cdr3_aa: CASSAGQGSYEQYF
cdr3_nt: TGCGCCAGCAGTGCGGGACAGGGTTCCTACGAGCAGTACTTC

clone_size: NA
j_call: TRBJ1-5
v_call: TRBV9
d_call: NA
cdr3_aa: CASSVAEVNQPQHF
cdr3_nt: TGTGCCAGCAGCGTAGCGGAGGTCAATCAGCCCCAGCATTTT

clone_size: NA
j_call: TRBJ1-4
v_call: TRBV28
d_call: TRBD1
cdr3_aa: CASKGQGAYNEKLFF
cdr3_nt: TGTGCCAGTAAGGGACAGGGGGCCTATAATGAAAAACTGTTTTTT

clone_size: NA
j_call: TRBJ2-1
v_call: TRBV5-1
d_call: TRBD2
cdr3_aa: CASSLEASGSSYNEQFF
cdr3_nt: TGCGCCAGCAGCTTGGAGGCTAGCGGTAGCTCCTACAATGAGCAGTTCTTC

clone_size: NA
j_call: TRBJ1-5
v_call: TRBV18
d_call: TRBD1
cdr3_aa: CASSPYGQDSNQPQHF
cdr3_nt: TGTGCCAGCTCACCGTACGGACAGGATAGCAATCAGCCCCAGCATTTT

clone_size: NA
j_call: TRBJ2-7
v_call: TRBV2
d_call: TRBD2
cdr3_aa: CASSRAGGPPPEQYF
cdr3_nt: TGTGCCAGCAGCCGAGCGGGGGGGCCGCCACCCGAGCAGTACTTC

clone_size: NA
j_call: TRBJ2-1
v_call: TRBV7-6
d_call: NA
cdr3_aa: CASSFSSNEQFF
cdr3_nt: TGTGCCAGCAGCTTTTCGAGTAATGAGCAGTTCTTC

clone_size: NA
j_call: TRBJ2-3
v_call: TRBV4-1
d_call: TRBD1
cdr3_aa: CASSRTTGTGITIGTDTQYF
cdr3_nt: TGCGCCAGCAGCCGAACTACCGGGACAGGGATCACAATTGGCACAGATACGCAGTATTTT

clone_size: NA
j_call: TRBJ2-7
v_call: TRBV5-6
d_call: TRBD2
cdr3_aa: CASSLSAGGRYEQYF
cdr3_nt: TGTGCCAGCAGCTTGTCGGCGGGGGGCCGGTACGAGCAGTACTTC

clone_size: NA
j_call: TRBJ1-2
v_call: TRBV19
d_call: NA
cdr3_aa: CASSSDGLLITNYGYTF
cdr3_nt: TGTGCCAGTAGTAGTGATGGCCTTTTGATAACAAACTATGGCTACACCTTC

clone_size: NA
j_call: TRBJ2-7
v_call: TRBV19
d_call: NA
cdr3_aa: CASSMGSTYEQYF
cdr3_nt: TGTGCCAGTAGTATGGGCTCAACCTACGAGCAGTACTTC

clone_size: NA
j_call: TRBJ1-1
v_call: TRBV5-6
d_call: TRBD1
cdr3_aa: CASSLAATPQGDTEAFF
cdr3_nt: TGTGCCAGCAGCTTGGCTGCGACACCCCAGGGGGACACTGAAGCTTTCTTT

clone_size: once
j_call: TRBJ2-2
v_call: TRBV4-3
d_call: TRBD1
cdr3_aa: CASSRGQGTFANTGELFF
cdr3_nt: TGCGCCAGCAGCCGCGGACAGGGGACGTTCGCGAACACCGGGGAGCTGTTTTTT

clone_size: NA
j_call: TRBJ2-1
v_call: TRBV7-6
d_call: TRBD2
cdr3_aa: CASSRTSGEVNEQFF
cdr3_nt: TGTGCCAGCAGCAGGACTAGCGGCGAGGTCAATGAGCAGTTCTTC

clone_size: NA
j_call: TRBJ2-4
v_call: TRBV7-9
d_call: NA
cdr3_aa: CASSLGSRDKNIQYF
cdr3_nt: TGTGCCAGCAGCTTAGGGTCCAGGGATAAAAACATTCAGTACTTC

clone_size: once
j_call: TRBJ2-7
v_call: TRBV6-1
d_call: TRBD1
cdr3_aa: CASSEQGTGGYEQYF
cdr3_nt: TGTGCCAGCAGTGAACAAGGGACAGGGGGTTACGAGCAGTACTTC

clone_size: few
j_call: TRBJ1-4
v_call: TRBV4-3
d_call: NA
cdr3_aa: CASSQEVQGGEKLFF
cdr3_nt: TGCGCCAGCAGCCAAGAGGTCCAGGGTGGGGAAAAACTGTTTTTT

clone_size: NA
j_call: TRBJ1-1
v_call: TRBV10-2
d_call: NA
cdr3_aa: CATSGDTEAFF
cdr3_nt: TGCGCCACCTCCGGGGACACTGAAGCTTTCTTT

clone_size: NA
j_call: TRBJ2-3
v_call: TRBV7-3
d_call: NA
cdr3_aa: CASSLRATSHTDTQYF
cdr3_nt: TGTGCCAGCAGCTTAAGGGCAACCAGCCACACAGATACGCAGTATTTT

clone_size: NA
j_call: TRBJ2-1
v_call: TRBV9
d_call: TRBD2
cdr3_aa: CASSLDSGGTYNEQFF
cdr3_nt: TGTGCCAGCAGCCTAGACAGCGGGGGGACATACAATGAGCAGTTCTTC

clone_size: NA
j_call: TRBJ1-1
v_call: TRBV6-5
d_call: NA
cdr3_aa: CASSYVRGNTEAFF
cdr3_nt: TGTGCCAGCAGTTACGTTAGGGGGAACACTGAAGCTTTCTTT

clone_size: few
j_call: TRBJ1-1
v_call: TRBV30
d_call: NA
cdr3_aa: CAWTGPNTEAFF
cdr3_nt: TGTGCCTGGACAGGGCCGAACACTGAAGCTTTCTTT

clone_size: NA
j_call: TRBJ1-2
v_call: TRBV19
d_call: NA
cdr3_aa: CASSPRGEFYGYTF
cdr3_nt: TGTGCCAGTAGTCCCCGGGGAGAATTCTATGGCTACACCTTC

clone_size: NA
j_call: TRBJ1-2
v_call: TRBV7-9
d_call: TRBD1
cdr3_aa: CASSSTGTEDGYTF
cdr3_nt: TGTGCCAGCAGCTCGACCGGGACAGAGGACGGCTACACCTTC

clone_size: NA
j_call: TRBJ2-3
v_call: TRBV9
d_call: TRBD2
cdr3_aa: CASSLFSGGPPDTQYF
cdr3_nt: TGTGCCAGCAGCCTTTTTAGCGGGGGGCCCCCAGATACGCAGTATTTT

clone_size: few
j_call: TRBJ1-1
v_call: TRBV7-2
d_call: NA
cdr3_aa: CASSPGLTGHTEAFF
cdr3_nt: TGTGCCAGCAGCCCAGGACTCACCGGGCACACTGAAGCTTTCTTT

clone_size: NA
j_call: TRBJ2-7
v_call: TRBV6-1
d_call: NA
cdr3_aa: CASSHRDLSYEQYF
cdr3_nt: TGTGCCAGCAGTCACAGGGATCTATCCTACGAGCAGTACTTC

clone_size: NA
j_call: TRBJ1-2
v_call: TRBV5-6
d_call: NA
cdr3_aa: CASSLPLEFSGGGGYTF
cdr3_nt: TGTGCCAGCAGCTTACCCCTTGAATTTTCCGGGGGTGGAGGCTACACCTTC

clone_size: once
j_call: TRBJ1-2
v_call: TRBV7-9
d_call: TRBD1
cdr3_aa: CASSSSTGSPINYGYTF
cdr3_nt: TGTGCCAGCAGCTCCTCGACAGGGAGTCCGATCAACTATGGCTACACCTTC

clone_size: NA
j_call: TRBJ2-1
v_call: TRBV9
d_call: NA
cdr3_aa: CASSLRTGLNNEQFF
cdr3_nt: TGTGCCAGCAGCCTCCGGACTGGACTGAACAATGAGCAGTTCTTC

clone_size: NA
j_call: TRBJ1-2
v_call: TRBV11-3
d_call: NA
cdr3_aa: CASSLAGGNYGYTF
cdr3_nt: TGTGCCAGCAGCTTGGCTGGGGGGAACTATGGCTACACCTTC